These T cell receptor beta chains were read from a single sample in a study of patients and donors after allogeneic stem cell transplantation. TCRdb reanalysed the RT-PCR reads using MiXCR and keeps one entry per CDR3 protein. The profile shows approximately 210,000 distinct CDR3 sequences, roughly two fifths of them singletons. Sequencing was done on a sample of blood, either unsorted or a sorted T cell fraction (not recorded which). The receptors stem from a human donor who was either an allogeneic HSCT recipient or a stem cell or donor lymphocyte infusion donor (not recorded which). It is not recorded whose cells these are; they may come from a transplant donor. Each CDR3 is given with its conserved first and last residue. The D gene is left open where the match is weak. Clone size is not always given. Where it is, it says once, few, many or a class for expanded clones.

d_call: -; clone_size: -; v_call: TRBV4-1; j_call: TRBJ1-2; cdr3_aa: CASSQDPTLDRFYGYTF; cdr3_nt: TGCGCCAGCAGCCAAGATCCCACATTGGACAGATTCTATGGCTACACCTTC
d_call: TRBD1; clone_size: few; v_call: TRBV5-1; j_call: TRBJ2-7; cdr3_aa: CASSLGPELGQAYEQYF; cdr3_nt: TGCGCCAGCAGCTTGGGGCCTGAATTGGGACAGGCCTACGAGCAGTACTTC
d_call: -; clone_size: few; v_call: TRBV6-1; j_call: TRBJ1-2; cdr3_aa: CASNWDRFYGYTF; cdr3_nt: TGTGCCAGCAATTGGGACCGCTTCTATGGCTACACCTTC
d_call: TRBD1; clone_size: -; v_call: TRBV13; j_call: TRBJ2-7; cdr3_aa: CASSLRPFGQGSPYEQYF; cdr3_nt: TGTGCCAGCAGCTTAAGACCCTTTGGACAGGGCAGTCCCTACGAGCAGTACTTC
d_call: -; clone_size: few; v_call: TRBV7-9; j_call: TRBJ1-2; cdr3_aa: CASSGQATGHYGYTF; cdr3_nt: TGTGCCAGCAGCGGACAAGCGACAGGCCACTATGGCTACACCTTC
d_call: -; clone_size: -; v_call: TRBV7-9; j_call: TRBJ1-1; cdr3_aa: CASSLVGRTEAFF; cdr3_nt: TGTGCCAGCAGCTTGGTAGGGAGGACTGAAGCTTTCTTT
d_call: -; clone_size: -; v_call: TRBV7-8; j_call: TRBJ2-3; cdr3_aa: CASSLFPWLRTDTQYF; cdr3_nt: TGTGCCAGCAGCTTATTCCCTTGGCTTCGCACAGATACGCAGTATTTT
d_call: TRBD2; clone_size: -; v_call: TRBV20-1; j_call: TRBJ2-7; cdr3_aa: CSASTTSGRIHEQYF; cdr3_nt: TGCAGTGCTTCGACGACTAGCGGGAGAATCCACGAGCAGTACTTC
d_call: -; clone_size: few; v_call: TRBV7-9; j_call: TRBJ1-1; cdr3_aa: CASSLGKNTEAFF; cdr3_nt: TGTGCCAGCAGCTTAGGAAAGAACACTGAAGCTTTCTTT
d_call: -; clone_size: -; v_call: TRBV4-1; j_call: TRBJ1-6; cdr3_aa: CASSQDRTSPTYNSPLHF; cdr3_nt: TGCGCCAGCAGCCAAGATAGGACATCGCCTACGTATAATTCACCCCTCCACTTT
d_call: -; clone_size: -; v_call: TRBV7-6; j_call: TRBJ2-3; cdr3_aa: CASSLGGLSTDTQYF; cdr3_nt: TGTGCCAGCAGCTTAGGCGGGTTAAGCACAGATACGCAGTATTTT
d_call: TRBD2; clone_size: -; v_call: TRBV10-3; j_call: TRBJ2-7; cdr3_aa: CAISGEPGLAGVHEQYF; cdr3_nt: TGTGCCATCAGTGGGGAACCGGGACTAGCGGGAGTTCACGAGCAGTACTTC
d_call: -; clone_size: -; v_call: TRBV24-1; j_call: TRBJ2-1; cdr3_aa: CATSDSSPVGGNEQFF; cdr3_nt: TGTGCCACCAGTGATTCAAGTCCTGTGGGCGGCAATGAGCAGTTCTTC
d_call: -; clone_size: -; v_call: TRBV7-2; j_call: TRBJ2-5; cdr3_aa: CASSPEGGSLETQYF; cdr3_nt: TGTGCCAGCAGCCCCGAAGGGGGTAGTCTTGAGACCCAGTACTTC
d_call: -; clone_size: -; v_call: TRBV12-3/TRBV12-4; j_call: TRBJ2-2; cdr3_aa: CASSGVTGELFF; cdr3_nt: TGTGCCAGCAGTGGAGTTACCGGGGAGCTGTTTTTT
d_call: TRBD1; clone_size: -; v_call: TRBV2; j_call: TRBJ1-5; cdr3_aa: CASSLDRGPGQPQHF; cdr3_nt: TGTGCCAGCAGCCTCGACAGGGGGCCCGGTCAGCCCCAGCATTTT
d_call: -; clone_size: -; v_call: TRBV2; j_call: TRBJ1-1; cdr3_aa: CASTGVVGTEAFF; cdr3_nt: TGTGCCAGCACAGGGGTAGTGGGCACTGAAGCTTTCTTT
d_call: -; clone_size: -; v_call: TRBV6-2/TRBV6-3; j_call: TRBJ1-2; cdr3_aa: CASSSSPFRADGYTF; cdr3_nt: TGTGCCAGCAGTTCCTCTCCGTTCCGGGCGGATGGCTACACCTTC
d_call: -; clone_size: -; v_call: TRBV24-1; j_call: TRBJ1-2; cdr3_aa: CAASEGLNYGYTF; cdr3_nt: TGTGCCGCCTCGGAGGGGCTGAACTATGGCTACACCTTC
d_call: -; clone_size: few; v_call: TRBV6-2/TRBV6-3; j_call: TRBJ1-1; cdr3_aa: CASSYFGVRDTEAFF; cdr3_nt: TGTGCCAGCAGTTACTTTGGGGTAAGGGACACTGAAGCTTTCTTT
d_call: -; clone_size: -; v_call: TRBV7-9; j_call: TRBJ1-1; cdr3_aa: CASSLAWGAAFF; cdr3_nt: TGTGCCAGCAGCTTAGCCTGGGGCGCCGCTTTCTTT
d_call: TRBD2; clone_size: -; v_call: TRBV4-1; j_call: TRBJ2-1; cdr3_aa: CASSQYRDGGLAGEVEQFF; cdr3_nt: TGCGCCAGCAGCCAATACCGGGACGGCGGACTAGCGGGAGAGGTTGAGCAGTTCTTC
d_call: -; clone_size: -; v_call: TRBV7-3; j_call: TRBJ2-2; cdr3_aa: CASSLRDDGELFF; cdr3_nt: TGTGCCAGCAGCTTACGGGACGACGGGGAGCTGTTTTTT
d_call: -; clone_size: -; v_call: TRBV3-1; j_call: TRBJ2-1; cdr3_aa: CASSLVLGEQFF; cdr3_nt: TGTGCCAGCAGCCTCGTCCTAGGGGAGCAGTTCTTC
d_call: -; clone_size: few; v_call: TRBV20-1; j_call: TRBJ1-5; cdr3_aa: CSASSGSNQPQHF; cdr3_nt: TGCAGTGCTAGCAGCGGGAGCAATCAGCCCCAGCATTTT
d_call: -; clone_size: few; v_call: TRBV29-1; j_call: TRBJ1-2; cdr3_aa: CSVAGGGGYTF; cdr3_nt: TGCAGCGTTGCGGGCGGAGGGGGCTACACCTTC
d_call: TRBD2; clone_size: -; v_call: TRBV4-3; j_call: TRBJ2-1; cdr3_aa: CASSQDWAGVYNEQFF; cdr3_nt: TGCGCCAGCAGCCAAGATTGGGCGGGAGTGTACAATGAGCAGTTCTTC
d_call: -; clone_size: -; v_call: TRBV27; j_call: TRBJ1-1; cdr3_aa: CASSQSSPTEAFF; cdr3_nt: TGTGCCAGCAGTCAAAGTTCCCCCACTGAAGCTTTCTTT
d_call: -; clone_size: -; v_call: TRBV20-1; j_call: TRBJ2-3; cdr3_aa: CNPGGSTDTQYF; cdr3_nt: TGCAACCCCGGCGGTAGCACAGATACGCAGTATTTT
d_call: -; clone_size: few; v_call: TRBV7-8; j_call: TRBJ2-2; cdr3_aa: CASSLGLYTGELFF; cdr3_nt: TGTGCCAGCAGCTTGGGACTGTACACCGGGGAGCTGTTTTTT
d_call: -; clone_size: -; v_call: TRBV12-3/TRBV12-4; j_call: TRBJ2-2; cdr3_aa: CASTPEGTGELFF; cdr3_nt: TGTGCCAGCACTCCGGAGGGGACCGGGGAGCTGTTTTTT
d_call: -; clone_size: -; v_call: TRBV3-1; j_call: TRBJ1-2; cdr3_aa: CASSQGASYGYTF; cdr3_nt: TGTGCCAGCAGCCAAGGGGCCAGCTATGGCTACACCTTC
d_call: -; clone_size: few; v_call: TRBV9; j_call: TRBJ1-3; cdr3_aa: CASSDRISGNTIYF; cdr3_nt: TGTGCCAGCAGCGACAGGATCTCTGGAAACACCATATATTTT